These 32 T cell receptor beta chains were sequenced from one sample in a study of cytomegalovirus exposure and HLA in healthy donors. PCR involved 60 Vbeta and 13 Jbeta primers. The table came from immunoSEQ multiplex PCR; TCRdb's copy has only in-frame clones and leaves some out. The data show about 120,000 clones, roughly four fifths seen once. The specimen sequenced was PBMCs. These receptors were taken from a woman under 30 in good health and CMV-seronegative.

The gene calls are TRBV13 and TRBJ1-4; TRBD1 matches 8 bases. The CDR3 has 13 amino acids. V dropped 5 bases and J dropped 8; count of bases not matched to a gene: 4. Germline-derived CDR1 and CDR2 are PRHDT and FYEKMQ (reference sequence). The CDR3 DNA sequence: TGTGCCAGCAGCGGCAGGGGGCGCGAAAAACTGTTTTTT. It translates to CASSGRGREKLFF.

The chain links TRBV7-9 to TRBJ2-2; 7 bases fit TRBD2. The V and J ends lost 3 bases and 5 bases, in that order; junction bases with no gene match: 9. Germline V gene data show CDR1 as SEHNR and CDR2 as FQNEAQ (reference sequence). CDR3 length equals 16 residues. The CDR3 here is CASSFGREIRTGELFF. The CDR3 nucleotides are TGTGCCAGCAGCTTTGGGCGGGAGATTCGGACCGGGGAGCTGTTTTTT.

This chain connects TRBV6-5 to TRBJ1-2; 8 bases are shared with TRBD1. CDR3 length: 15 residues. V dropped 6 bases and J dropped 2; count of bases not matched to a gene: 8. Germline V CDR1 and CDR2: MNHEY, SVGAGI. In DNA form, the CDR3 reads TGTGCCAGCAGATACGACAGGGGTGGAAACTATGGCTACACCTTC. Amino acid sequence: CASRYDRGGNYGYTF.

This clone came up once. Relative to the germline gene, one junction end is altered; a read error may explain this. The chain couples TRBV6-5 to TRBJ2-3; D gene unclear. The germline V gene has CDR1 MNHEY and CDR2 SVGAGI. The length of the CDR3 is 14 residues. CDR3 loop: CASSDSALTDTQYF. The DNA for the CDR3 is TGTGCCAGCAGTGACTCGGCCCTCACAGATACGCAGTATTTT.

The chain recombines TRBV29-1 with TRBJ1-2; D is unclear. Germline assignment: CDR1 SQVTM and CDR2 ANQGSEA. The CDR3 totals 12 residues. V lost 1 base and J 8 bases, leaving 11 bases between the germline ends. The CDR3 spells CSVEGLSLGYTF. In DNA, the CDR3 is TGCAGCGTTGAAGGGCTGTCTTTAGGCTACACCTTC.

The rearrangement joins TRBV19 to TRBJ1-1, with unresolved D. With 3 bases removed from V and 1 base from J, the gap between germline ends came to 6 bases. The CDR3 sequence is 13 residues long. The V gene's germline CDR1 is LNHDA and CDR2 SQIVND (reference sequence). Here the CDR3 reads CASSIRGNTEAFF. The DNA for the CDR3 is TGTGCCAGTAGTATTAGAGGGAACACTGAAGCTTTCTTT.

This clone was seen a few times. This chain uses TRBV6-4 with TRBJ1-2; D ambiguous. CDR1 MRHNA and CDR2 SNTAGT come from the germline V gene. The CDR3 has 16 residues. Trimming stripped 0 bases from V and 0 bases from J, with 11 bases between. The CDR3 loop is CASSDSNAGSNYGYTF. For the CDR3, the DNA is TGTGCCAGCAGTGACTCGAATGCAGGTTCTAACTATGGCTACACCTTC.

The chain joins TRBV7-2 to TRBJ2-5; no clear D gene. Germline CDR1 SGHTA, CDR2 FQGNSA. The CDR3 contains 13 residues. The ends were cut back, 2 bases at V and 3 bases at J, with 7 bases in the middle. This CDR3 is CASSLTQKETQYF. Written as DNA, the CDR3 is TGTGCCAGCAGCTTAACGCAGAAAGAGACCCAGTACTTC.

The CDR3, as DNA: TGTGCCAGTAGTATAGATACGGCAGCAGGCCAGCCCCAGCATTTT. It encodes CASSIDTAAGQPQHF. The V call is TRBV19, the J call TRBJ1-5; unclear D gene. Deletions cut 0 bases from V and 7 bases from J, with 13 bases between. The germline V gene encodes CDR1 LNHDA and CDR2 SQIVND (reference sequence). This CDR3 is 15 amino acids long.

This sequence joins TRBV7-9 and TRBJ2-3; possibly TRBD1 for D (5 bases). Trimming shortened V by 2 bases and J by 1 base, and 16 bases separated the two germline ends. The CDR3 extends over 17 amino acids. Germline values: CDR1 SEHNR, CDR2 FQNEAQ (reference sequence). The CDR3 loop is CASSLRPGIRGTDTQYF. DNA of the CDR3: TGTGCCAGCAGCTTACGACCAGGGATCCGGGGCACAGATACGCAGTATTTT.

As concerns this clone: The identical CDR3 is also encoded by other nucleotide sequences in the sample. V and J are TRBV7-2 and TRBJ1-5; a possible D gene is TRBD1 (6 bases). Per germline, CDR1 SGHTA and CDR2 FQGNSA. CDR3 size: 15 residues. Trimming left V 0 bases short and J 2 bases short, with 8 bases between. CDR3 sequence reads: CASSLAGGGNQPQHF. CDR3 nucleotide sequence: TGTGCCAGCAGCTTAGCAGGGGGGGGCAATCAGCCCCAGCATTTT.

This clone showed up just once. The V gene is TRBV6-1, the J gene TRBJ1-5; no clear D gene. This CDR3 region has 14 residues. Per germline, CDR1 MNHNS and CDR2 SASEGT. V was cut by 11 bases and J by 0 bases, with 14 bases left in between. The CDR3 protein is CAGDPGYSNQPQHF. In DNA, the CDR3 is TGTGCCGGAGACCCCGGGTATAGCAATCAGCCCCAGCATTTT.

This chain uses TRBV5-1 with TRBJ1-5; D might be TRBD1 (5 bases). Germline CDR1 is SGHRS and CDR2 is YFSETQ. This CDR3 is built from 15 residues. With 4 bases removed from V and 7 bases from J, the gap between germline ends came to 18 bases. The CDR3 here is CASSRDYSRGQPQHF. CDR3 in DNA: TGCGCCAGCAGCCGGGACTACTCTAGGGGACAGCCCCAGCATTTT.

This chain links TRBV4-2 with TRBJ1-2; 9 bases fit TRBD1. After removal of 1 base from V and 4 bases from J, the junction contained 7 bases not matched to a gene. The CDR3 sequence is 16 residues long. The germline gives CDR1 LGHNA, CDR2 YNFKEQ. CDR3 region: CASSQVGQGGSYGYTF. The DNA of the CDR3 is TGTGCCAGCAGCCAAGTGGGACAGGGAGGAAGCTATGGCTACACCTTC.

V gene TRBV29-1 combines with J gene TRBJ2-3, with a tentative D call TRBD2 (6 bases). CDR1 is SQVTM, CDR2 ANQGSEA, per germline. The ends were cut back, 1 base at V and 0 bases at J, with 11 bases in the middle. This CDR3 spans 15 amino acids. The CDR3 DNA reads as TGCAGCGTTGAAGGACCGGGACTGAGCACAGATACGCAGTATTTT. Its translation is CSVEGPGLSTDTQYF.

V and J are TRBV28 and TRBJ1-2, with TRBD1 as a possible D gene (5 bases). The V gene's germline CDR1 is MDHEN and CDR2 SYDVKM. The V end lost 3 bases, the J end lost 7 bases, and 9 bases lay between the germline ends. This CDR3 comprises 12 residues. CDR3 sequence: CASSFRVPGYTF. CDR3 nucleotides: TGTGCCAGCAGTTTCAGGGTTCCTGGCTACACCTTC.

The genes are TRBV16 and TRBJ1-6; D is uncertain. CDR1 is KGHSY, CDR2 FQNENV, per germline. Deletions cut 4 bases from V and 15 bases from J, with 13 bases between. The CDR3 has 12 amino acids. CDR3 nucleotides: TGTGCCAGCAGCCTTCCACTTGGGCACCTCCACTTT. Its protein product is CASSLPLGHLHF.

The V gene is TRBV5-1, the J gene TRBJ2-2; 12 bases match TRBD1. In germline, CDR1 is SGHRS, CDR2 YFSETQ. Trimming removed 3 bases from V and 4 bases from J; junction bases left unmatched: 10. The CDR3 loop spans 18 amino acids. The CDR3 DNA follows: TGCGCCAGCAGCTCTTACCGGGACAGGGGGCGGTCCACCGGGGAGCTGTTTTTT. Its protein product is CASSSYRDRGRSTGELFF. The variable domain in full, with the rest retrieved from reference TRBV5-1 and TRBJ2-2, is KAGVTQTPRYLIKTRGQQVTLSCSPISGHRSVSWYQQTPGQGLQFLFEYFSETQRNKGNFPGRFSGRQFSNSRSEMNVSTLELGDSALYLCASSSYRDRGRSTGELFFGEGSRLTVL.

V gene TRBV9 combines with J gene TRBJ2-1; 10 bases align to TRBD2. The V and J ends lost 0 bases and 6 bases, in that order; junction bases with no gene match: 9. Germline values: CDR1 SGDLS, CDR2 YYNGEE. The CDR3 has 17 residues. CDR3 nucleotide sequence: TGTGCCAGCAGCGTAGGACTGGGAGCGGGGGGGCTCAATGAGCAGTTCTTC. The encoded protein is CASSVGLGAGGLNEQFF.

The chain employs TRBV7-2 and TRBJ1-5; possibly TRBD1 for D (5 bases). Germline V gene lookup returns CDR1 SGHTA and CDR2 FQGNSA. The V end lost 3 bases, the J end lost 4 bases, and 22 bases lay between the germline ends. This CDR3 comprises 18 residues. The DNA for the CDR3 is TGTGCCAGCAGCTTTCACGGGAGGGCAGGGAATACTAATCAGCCCCAGCATTTT. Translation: CASSFHGRAGNTNQPQHF.

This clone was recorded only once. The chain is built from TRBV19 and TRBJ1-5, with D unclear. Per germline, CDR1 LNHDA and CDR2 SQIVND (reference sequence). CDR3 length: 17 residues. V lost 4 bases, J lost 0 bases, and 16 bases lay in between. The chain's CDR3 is CASSTLPADYSNQPQHF. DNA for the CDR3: TGTGCCAGTAGTACCCTACCCGCCGATTATAGCAATCAGCCCCAGCATTTT.

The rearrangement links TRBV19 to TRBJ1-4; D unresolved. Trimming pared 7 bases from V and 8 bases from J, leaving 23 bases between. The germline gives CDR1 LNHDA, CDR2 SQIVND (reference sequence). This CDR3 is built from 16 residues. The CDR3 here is CASTLRSTTPREKLFF. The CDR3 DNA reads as TGTGCCAGTACCCTTCGTTCGACGACCCCGAGGGAAAAACTGTTTTTT.

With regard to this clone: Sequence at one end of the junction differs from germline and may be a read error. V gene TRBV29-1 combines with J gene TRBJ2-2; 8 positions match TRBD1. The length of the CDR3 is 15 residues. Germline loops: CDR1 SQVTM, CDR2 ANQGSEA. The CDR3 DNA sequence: TGCAGCGTCGAAAAGACAGGGGTAAACACCGGGGAGCTGCTTTTT. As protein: CSVEKTGVNTGELLF.

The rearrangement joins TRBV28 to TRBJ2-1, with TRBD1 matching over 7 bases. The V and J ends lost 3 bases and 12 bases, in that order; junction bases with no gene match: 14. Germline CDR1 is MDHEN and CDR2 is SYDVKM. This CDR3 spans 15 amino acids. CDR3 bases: TGTGCCAGCAGTTTTATGGGACAGTCACCGGGCGGGCAGTTCTTC. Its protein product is CASSFMGQSPGGQFF.

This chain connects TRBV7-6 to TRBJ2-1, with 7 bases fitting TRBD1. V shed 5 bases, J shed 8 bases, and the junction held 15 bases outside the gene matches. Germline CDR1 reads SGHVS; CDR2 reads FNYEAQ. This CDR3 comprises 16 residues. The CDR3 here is CASSTTQGPESHEQFF. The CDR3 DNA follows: TGTGCCAGCAGCACGACACAGGGGCCCGAGAGCCATGAGCAGTTCTTC.

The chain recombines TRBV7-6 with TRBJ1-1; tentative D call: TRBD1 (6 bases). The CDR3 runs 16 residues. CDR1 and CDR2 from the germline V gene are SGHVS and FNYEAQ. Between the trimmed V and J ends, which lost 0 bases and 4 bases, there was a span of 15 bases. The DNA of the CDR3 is TGTGCCAGCAGCTTAGCGGGCGGGGGGGGCTCCACTGAAGCTTTCTTT. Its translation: CASSLAGGGGSTEAFF. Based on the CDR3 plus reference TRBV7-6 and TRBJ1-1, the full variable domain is GAGVSQSPRYKVTKRGQDVALRCDPISGHVSLYWYRQALGQGPEFLTYFNYEAQQDKSGLPNDRFSAERPEGSISTLTIQRTEQRDSAMYRCASSLAGGGGSTEAFFGQGTRLTVV.

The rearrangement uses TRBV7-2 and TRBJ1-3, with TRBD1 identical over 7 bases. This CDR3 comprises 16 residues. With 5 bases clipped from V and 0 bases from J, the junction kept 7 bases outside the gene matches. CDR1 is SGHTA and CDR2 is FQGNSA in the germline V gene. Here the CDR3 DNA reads TGTGCCAGCAGCCTAGGACAGGCGGACTCTGGAAACACCATATATTTT. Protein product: CASSLGQADSGNTIYF.

CDR3 in DNA: TGTGCCAGCAGCGACAAGCGGGGGAGCTCCTACGAGCAGTACTTC. It codes for CASSDKRGSSYEQYF. V gene TRBV11-2 combines with J gene TRBJ2-7; 8 positions agree with TRBD2. Per the germline V gene, CDR1 is SGHAT and CDR2 is FQNNGV. The CDR3 length is 15 residues. With V trimmed by 5 bases and J by 0 bases, 6 bases remained unmatched. Full variable domain (remainder filled in from reference TRBV11-2 and TRBJ2-7): EAGVAQSPRYKIIEKRQSVAFWCNPISGHATLYWYQQILGQGPKLLIQFQNNGVVDDSQLPKDRFSAERLKGVDSTLKIQPAKLEDSAVYLCASSDKRGSSYEQYFGPGTRLTVT.

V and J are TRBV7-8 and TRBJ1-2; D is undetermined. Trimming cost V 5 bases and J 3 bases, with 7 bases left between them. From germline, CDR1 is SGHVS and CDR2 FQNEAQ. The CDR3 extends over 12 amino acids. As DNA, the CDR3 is TGTGCCAGCAGCAGCGGGGACTATGGCTACACCTTC. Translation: CASSSGDYGYTF.

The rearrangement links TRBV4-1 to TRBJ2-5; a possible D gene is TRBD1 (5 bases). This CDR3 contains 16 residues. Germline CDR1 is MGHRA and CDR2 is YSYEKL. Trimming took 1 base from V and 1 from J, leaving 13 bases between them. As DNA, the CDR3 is TGCGCCAGCAGCCAAGTAACAGGTCAATTCCAAGAGACCCAGTACTTC. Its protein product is CASSQVTGQFQETQYF.

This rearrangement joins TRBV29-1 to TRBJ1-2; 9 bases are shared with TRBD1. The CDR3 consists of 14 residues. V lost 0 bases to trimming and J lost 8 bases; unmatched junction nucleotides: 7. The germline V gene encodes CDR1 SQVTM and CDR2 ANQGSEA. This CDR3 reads CSVEEEGTGKGYTF. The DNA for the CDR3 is TGCAGCGTTGAAGAGGAAGGGACAGGGAAGGGCTACACCTTC.

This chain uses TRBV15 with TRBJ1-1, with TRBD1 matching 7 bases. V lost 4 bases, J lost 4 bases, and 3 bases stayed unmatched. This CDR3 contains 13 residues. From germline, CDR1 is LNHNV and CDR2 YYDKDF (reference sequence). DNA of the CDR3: TGTGCCACCAGCAAAGGGGGCGGCACTGAAGCTTTCTTT. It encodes CATSKGGGTEAFF. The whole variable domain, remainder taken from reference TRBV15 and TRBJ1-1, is DAMVIQNPRYQVTQFGKPVTLSCSQTLNHNVMYWYQQKSSQAPKLLFHYYDKDFNNEADTPDNFQSRRPNTSFCFLDIRSPGLGDTAMYLCATSKGGGTEAFFGQGTRLTVV.